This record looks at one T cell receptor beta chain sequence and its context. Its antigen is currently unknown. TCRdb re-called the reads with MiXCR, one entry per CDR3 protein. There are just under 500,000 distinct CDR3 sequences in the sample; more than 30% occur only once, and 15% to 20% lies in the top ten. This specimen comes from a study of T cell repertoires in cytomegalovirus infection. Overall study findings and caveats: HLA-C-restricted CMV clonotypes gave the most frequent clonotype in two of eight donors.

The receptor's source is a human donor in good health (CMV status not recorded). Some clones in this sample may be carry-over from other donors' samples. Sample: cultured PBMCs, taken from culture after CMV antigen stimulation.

CDR3 loop: CATSEADRDGYTF. CDR3 bases: TGTGCCACCAGTGAAGCCGACAGGGACGGCTACACCTTC. This chain joins TRBV24-1 and TRBJ1-2; 7 bases map to TRBD1. Germline CDR1 is KGHDR and CDR2 is SFDVKD. V dropped 4 bases and J dropped 8; count of bases not matched to a gene: 6. CDR3 length equals 13 residues.